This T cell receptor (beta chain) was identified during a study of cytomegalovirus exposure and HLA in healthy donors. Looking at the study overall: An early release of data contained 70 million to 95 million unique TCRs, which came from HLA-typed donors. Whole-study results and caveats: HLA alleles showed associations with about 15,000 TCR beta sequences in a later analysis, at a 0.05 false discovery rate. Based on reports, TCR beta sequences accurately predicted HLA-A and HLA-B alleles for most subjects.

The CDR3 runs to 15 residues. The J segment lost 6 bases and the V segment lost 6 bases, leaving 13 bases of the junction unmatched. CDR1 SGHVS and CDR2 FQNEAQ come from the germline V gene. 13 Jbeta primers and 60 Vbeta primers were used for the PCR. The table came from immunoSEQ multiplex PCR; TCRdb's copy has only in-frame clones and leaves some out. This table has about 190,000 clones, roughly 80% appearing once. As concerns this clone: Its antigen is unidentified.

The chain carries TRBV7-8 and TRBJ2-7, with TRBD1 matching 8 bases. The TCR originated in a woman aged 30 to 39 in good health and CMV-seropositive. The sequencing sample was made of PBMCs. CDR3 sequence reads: CASSLRTLTGGEQYF. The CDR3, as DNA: TGTGCCAGCAGTCTAAGGACACTAACAGGGGGCGAGCAGTACTTC.